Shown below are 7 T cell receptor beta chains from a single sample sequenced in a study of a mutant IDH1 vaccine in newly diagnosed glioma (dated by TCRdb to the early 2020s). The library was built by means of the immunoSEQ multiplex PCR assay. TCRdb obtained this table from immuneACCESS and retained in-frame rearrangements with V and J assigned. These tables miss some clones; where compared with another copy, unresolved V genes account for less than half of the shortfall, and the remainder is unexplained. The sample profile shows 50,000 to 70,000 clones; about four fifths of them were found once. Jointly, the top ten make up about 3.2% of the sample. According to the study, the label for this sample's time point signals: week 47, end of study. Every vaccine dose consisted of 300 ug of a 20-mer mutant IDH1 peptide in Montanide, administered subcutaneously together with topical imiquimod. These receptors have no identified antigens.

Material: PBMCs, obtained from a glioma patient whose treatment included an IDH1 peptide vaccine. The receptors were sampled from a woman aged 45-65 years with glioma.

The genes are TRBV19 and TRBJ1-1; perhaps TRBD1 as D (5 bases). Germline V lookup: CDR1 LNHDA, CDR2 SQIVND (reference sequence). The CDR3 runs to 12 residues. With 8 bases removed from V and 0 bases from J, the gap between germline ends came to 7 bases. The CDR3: CASGHLNTEAFF. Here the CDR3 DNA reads TGTGCCAGTGGACATTTGAACACTGAAGCTTTCTTT. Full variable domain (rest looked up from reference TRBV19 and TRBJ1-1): DGGITQSPKYLFRKEGQNVTLSCEQNLNHDAMYWYRQDPGQGLRLIYYSQIVNDFQKGDIAEGYSVSREKKESFPLTVTSAQKNPTAFYLCASGHLNTEAFFGQGTRLTVV.

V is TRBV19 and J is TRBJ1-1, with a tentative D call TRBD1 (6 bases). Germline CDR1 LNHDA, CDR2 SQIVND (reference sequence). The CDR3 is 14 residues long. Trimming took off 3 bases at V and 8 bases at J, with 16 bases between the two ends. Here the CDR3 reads CASSIGGANAEAFF. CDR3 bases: TGTGCCAGTAGTATTGGGGGCGCCAACGCCGAAGCTTTCTTT.

This chain's CDR3 is CASSGLQNTEAFF. The CDR3 bases are TGTGCCAGCAGCGGTCTTCAGAACACTGAAGCTTTCTTT. The genes are TRBV7-8 and TRBJ1-1; D call uncertain. The V end was cut by 5 bases, the J end by 1 base, with 8 bases between. Per germline, CDR1 SGHVS and CDR2 FQNEAQ. The CDR3 contains 13 residues. Complete variable domain (other parts from reference TRBV7-8 and TRBJ1-1): GAGVSQSPRYKVAKRGQDVALRCDPISGHVSLFWYQQALGQGPEFLTYFQNEAQLDKSGLPSDRFFAERPEGSVSTLKIQRTQQEDSAVYLCASSGLQNTEAFFGQGTRLTVV.

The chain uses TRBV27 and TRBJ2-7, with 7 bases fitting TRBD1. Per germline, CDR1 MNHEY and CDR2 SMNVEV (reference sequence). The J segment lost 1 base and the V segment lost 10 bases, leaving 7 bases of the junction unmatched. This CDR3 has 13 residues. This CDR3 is CATTGQNSYEQYF. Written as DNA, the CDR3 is TGTGCCACCACGGGACAGAATTCCTACGAGCAGTACTTC.

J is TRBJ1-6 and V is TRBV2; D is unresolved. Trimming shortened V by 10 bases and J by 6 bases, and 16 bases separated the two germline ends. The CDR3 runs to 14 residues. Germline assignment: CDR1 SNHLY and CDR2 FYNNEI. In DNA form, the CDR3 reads TGTGCCACCCTAAAGGCAGCGGGTAATTCACCCCTCCACTTT. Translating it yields CATLKAAGNSPLHF.

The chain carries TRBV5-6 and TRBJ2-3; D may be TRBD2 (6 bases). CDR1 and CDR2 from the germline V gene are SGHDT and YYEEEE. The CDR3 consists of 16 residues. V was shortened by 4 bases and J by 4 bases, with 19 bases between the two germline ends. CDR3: CASSPGPPGEADTQYF. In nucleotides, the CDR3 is TGTGCCAGCAGCCCGGGTCCCCCTGGGGAGGCAGATACGCAGTATTTT.

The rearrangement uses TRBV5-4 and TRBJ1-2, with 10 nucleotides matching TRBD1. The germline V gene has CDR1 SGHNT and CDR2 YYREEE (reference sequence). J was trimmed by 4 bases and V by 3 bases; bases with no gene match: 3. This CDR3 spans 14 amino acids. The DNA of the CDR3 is TGTGCCAGCAGCTCGGGACAGGGGATCTATGGCTACACCTTC. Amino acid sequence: CASSSGQGIYGYTF.